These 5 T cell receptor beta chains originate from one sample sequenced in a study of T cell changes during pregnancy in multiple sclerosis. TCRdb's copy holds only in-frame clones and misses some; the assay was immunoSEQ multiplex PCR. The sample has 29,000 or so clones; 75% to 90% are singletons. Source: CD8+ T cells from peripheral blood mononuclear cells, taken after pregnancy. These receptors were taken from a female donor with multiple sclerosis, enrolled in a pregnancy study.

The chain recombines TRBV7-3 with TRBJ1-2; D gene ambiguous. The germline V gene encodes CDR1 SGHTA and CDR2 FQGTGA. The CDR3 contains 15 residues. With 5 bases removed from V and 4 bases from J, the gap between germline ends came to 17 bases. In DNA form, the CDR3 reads TGTGCCAGCAGCAGTATGGAGGGATCTCTCTATGGCTACACCTTC. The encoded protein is CASSSMEGSLYGYTF.

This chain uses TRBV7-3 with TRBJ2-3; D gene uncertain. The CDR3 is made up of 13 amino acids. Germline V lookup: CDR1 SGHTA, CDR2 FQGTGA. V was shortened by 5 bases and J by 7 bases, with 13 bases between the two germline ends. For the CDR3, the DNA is TGTGCCAGCAGCCCGCCTAGGCTAAATACGCAGTATTTT. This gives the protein CASSPPRLNTQYF.

Here the CDR3 reads CASSLTGENTEAFF. CDR3 DNA sequence: TGTGCCAGCAGCTTAACAGGGGAGAACACTGAAGCTTTCTTT. This chain uses TRBV11-2 with TRBJ1-1, with 7 bases identical to TRBD1. The V segment lost 2 bases and the J segment 1 base; nucleotides outside the gene matches: 1. Germline V CDR1 and CDR2: SGHAT, FQNNGV. This CDR3 comprises 14 residues.

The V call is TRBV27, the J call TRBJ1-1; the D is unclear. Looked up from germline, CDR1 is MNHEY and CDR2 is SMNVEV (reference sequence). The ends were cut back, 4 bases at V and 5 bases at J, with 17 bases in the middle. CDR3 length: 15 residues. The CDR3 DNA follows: TGTGCCAGCAGTTACCGGACGGGGAGGGAGACTGAAGCTTTCTTT. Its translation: CASSYRTGRETEAFF.

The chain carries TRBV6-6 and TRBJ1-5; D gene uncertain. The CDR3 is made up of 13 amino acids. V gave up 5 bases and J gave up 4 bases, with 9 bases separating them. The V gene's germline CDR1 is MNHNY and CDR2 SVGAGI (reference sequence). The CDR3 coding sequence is TGTGCCAGCAGTAGCGTAGATAATCAGCCCCAGCATTTT. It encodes CASSSVDNQPQHF.